The 20 T cell receptor beta chains listed next were all sequenced from one sample in a study of blood T cell repertoires in COVID-19. The assay was immunoSEQ multiplex PCR, and TCRdb's table has in-frame clones only and misses some. The repertoire holds 300,000 or so clones, with about nine tenths as singletons. What was sequenced was peripheral blood. These receptor sequences come from a woman aged 25 to 39 with COVID-19, enrolled during active disease.

J is TRBJ2-7 and V is TRBV6-5; TRBD2 agrees at 8 bases. The junction had 5 bases not matched to a gene; V was cut back by 7 bases and J by 0 bases. Germline-derived CDR1 and CDR2 are MNHEY and SVGAGI. The CDR3 has 14 amino acids. Here the CDR3 DNA reads TGTGCCAGCACACGGGGGGGTATCTCCTACGAGCAGTACTTC. Translated, it gives CASTRGGISYEQYF.

The chain employs TRBV12-3 or TRBV12-4 and TRBJ1-2, with D perhaps TRBD1 (6 bases). Trimming shortened V by 6 bases and J by 6 bases, and 11 bases separated the two germline ends. This CDR3 spans 12 amino acids. Written as DNA, the CDR3 is TGTGCCAGCAGCGGTGGGGACAATGGCTACACCTTC. Amino acid sequence: CASSGGDNGYTF.

This clone was seen just once. The CDR3 protein is CASRWTGAIEQYF. The DNA of the CDR3 is TGTGCCAGCAGGTGGACAGGGGCCATCGAGCAGTACTTC. This sequence joins TRBV6-5 and TRBJ2-7; 9 bases agree with TRBD1. Per germline, CDR1 MNHEY and CDR2 SVGAGI. V gave up 6 bases and J gave up 6 bases; unmatched junction bases: 6. The CDR3 has 13 amino acids.

The V gene is TRBV9, the J gene TRBJ2-7, with 10 bases aligning to TRBD1. CDR1 is SGDLS and CDR2 is YYNGEE in the germline V gene. The CDR3 runs to 14 residues. J gave up 4 bases and V 3 bases, and 4 bases lay outside the gene matches. CDR3 in DNA: TGTGCCAGCAGCGCAGGGACAGGGGAATACGAGCAGTACTTC. Its translation is CASSAGTGEYEQYF.

This chain links TRBV30 with TRBJ2-7, with 11 bases identical to TRBD2. V shed 2 bases, J shed 3 bases, and the junction held 3 bases outside the gene matches. In germline, CDR1 is GTSNPN, CDR2 SVGIG (reference sequence). This CDR3 region has 14 residues. The CDR3 DNA sequence: TGTGCCTGGAGTCGACTAGCGGGAAGCTACGAGCAGTACTTC. The encoded protein is CAWSRLAGSYEQYF.

The chain combines TRBV27 with TRBJ1-2; TRBD1 might be the D (6 bases). The CDR3 extends over 14 amino acids. The V end lost 6 bases, the J end lost 1 base, and 12 bases lay between the germline ends. CDR1 MNHEY and CDR2 SMNVEV come from the germline V gene (reference sequence). This chain's CDR3 is CASRTSQGNYGYTF. CDR3 in DNA: TGTGCCAGCAGGACCTCACAGGGTAACTATGGCTACACCTTC.

This chain joins TRBV20-1 and TRBJ2-1; the match to TRBD2 covers 9 bases. The CDR3 sequence is 16 residues long. Trimming took 3 bases from V and 4 from J; bases not matched to a gene: 10. Per the germline V gene, CDR1 is DFQATT and CDR2 is SNEGSKA (reference sequence). The CDR3 coding sequence is TGCAGTGCTAGTCCTAGCGGGAAAAGTGGGTACAATGAGCAGTTCTTC. Its translation is CSASPSGKSGYNEQFF.

The CDR3 loop is CASSQAAGGLHEQYF. In DNA form, the CDR3 reads TGTGCCAGCAGCCAAGCCGCGGGAGGGCTCCACGAGCAGTACTTC. This chain joins TRBV3-1 (or the pseudogene TRBV3-2) and TRBJ2-7; 9 nucleotides align to TRBD2. This CDR3 spans 15 amino acids. V trimming: 1 base; J trimming: 5 bases; junction bases outside the gene matches: 6. The V gene's germline CDR1 is LGHDT and CDR2 YNNKEL (reference sequence).

This clone was picked up a small number of times. The chain is built from TRBV7-8 and TRBJ1-5; 8 bases fit TRBD1. There are 13 residues in the CDR3. In germline, CDR1 is SGHVS, CDR2 FQNEAQ. V dropped 6 bases and J dropped 5; count of bases not matched to a gene: 3. The CDR3 DNA sequence: TGTGCCAGCAGGACAGGGGAGGATCAGCCCCAGCATTTT. Translating gives CASRTGEDQPQHF.

This chain connects TRBV23-1 to TRBJ1-5, with D perhaps TRBD1 (6 bases). TRBV23-1 is labeled an ORF, and its function is uncertain. The CDR3 length is 20 residues. Trimming removed 8 bases at V and 4 bases at J, with 33 bases between. The CDR3 spells CASFLDSLGQGICTNQPQHF. CDR3 in DNA: TGCGCCAGCTTCCTCGACTCTCTGGGCCAGGGGATCTGCACGAATCAGCCCCAGCATTTT.

CDR3 sequence: CASSIPTGGEQYF. In DNA, the CDR3 is TGTGCCAGTAGTATCCCAACAGGGGGCGAGCAGTACTTC. The rearrangement uses TRBV19 and TRBJ2-7, with TRBD1 matching 8 bases. Germline CDR1 reads LNHDA; CDR2 reads SQIVND (reference sequence). This CDR3 contains 13 residues. Unmatched junction bases numbered 4, after V lost 3 bases and J lost 6 bases. The entire variable domain, with the rest obtained from reference TRBV19 and TRBJ2-7, is as follows: DGGITQSPKYLFRKEGQNVTLSCEQNLNHDAMYWYRQDPGQGLRLIYYSQIVNDFQKGDIAEGYSVSREKKESFPLTVTSAQKNPTAFYLCASSIPTGGEQYFGPGTRLTVT.

The chain couples TRBV10-2 to TRBJ1-5; TRBD1 is a possible D gene (6 bases). The CDR3 sequence is 15 residues long. Looked up from germline, CDR1 is WSHSY and CDR2 is SAAADI. V gave up 3 bases and J gave up 5 bases, with 14 bases separating them. This chain's CDR3 is CASSDRSGGDQPQHF. CDR3 bases: TGCGCCAGCAGTGACCGGTCGGGGGGCGATCAGCCCCAGCATTTT.

This clone was detected once. This chain uses TRBV27 with TRBJ2-2; D call uncertain. The CDR3 loop spans 14 amino acids. The V gene's germline CDR1 is MNHEY and CDR2 SMNVEV (reference sequence). Between the trimmed V and J ends, which lost 5 bases and 6 bases, there was a span of 13 bases. This chain's CDR3 is CASSPTSTPGELFF. CDR3 bases: TGTGCCAGCAGTCCCACTTCGACACCCGGGGAGCTGTTTTTT.

The chain combines TRBV10-3 with TRBJ2-2, with 12 positions matching TRBD2. Germline trimming cut 1 base from V and 6 bases from J; bases unmatched to any gene: 6. The CDR3 contains 17 residues. Germline CDR1 is ENHRY and CDR2 is SYGVKD. DNA of the CDR3: TGTGCCATCAGTGAGTTTCCTAGCGGGAGGGCCCCCGGGGAGCTGTTTTTT. It encodes CAISEFPSGRAPGELFF.

V and J are TRBV5-1 and TRBJ1-6, with 8 bases identical to TRBD1. CDR3 length equals 16 residues. Looked up from germline, CDR1 is SGHRS and CDR2 is YFSETQ. The V gene end was trimmed by 2 bases and the J gene end by 5 bases; junction bases not matched to a gene: 6. In nucleotides, the CDR3 is TGCGCCAGCAGCTTCGGGCCGACAGGGGATAATTCACCCCTCCACTTT. It specifies CASSFGPTGDNSPLHF.

J is TRBJ2-5 and V is TRBV6-5, with TRBD2 identical over 10 bases. CDR3 length: 15 residues. J gave up 5 bases and V 2 bases, and 5 bases lay outside the gene matches. Per the germline V gene, CDR1 is MNHEY and CDR2 is SVGAGI. The CDR3 reads CASSYESSGRETQYF. The CDR3, as DNA: TGTGCCAGCAGTTACGAGAGTAGCGGGAGGGAGACCCAGTACTTC.

This sequence joins TRBV5-4 and TRBJ2-3; tentative D call: TRBD1 (6 bases). The germline gives CDR1 SGHNT, CDR2 YYREEE (reference sequence). This CDR3 has 14 amino acids. Trimming removed 3 bases from V and 4 bases from J, with 12 bases in between. The CDR3 region has the DNA TGTGCCAGCAGCTGGGACCGGACAGCAGATACGCAGTATTTT. Protein: CASSWDRTADTQYF.

This chain joins TRBV7-2 and TRBJ1-4; TRBD1 aligns across 10 bases. Germline assignment: CDR1 SGHTA and CDR2 FQGNSA. J was trimmed by 10 bases and V by 4 bases; bases with no gene match: 6. This CDR3 has 14 residues. In DNA form, the CDR3 reads TGTGCCAGCAGCTCGGGACAGGGGAAGGGAAAACTGTTTTTT. Its protein is CASSSGQGKGKLFF.

This clone has only a few counts. The chain carries TRBV7-2 and TRBJ2-5; a possible D gene is TRBD2 (7 bases). The V and J ends lost 5 bases and 4 bases respectively, with 23 bases between them. Germline-derived CDR1 and CDR2 are SGHTA and FQGNSA. The CDR3 extends over 17 amino acids. Here the CDR3 DNA reads TGTGCCAGCAGCCGCCGTTGGGACTTTAGGGGGGGAGAGACCCAGTACTTC. Translation: CASSRRWDFRGGETQYF. The full variable domain, in which reference TRBV7-2 and TRBJ2-5 provide the parts outside the CDR3, is GAGVSQSPSNKVTEKGKDVELRCDPISGHTALYWYRQSLGQGLEFLIYFQGNSAPDKSGLPSDRFSAERTGGSVSTLTIQRTQQEDSAVYLCASSRRWDFRGGETQYFGPGTRLLVL.

The chain links TRBV2 to TRBJ2-1; TRBD1 matches 9 bases. The germline gives CDR1 SNHLY, CDR2 FYNNEI. This CDR3 is built from 17 residues. V dropped 2 bases and J dropped 8; count of bases not matched to a gene: 13. As DNA, the CDR3 is TGTGCCAGCAGTGAAATTGACCGGGACAGGGAAGTCGATGAGCAGTTCTTC. Protein product: CASSEIDRDREVDEQFF.